This TCR beta chain was captured by sequencing in a study of cytomegalovirus exposure and HLA in healthy donors. In its sample, this clone was seen a few times. PCR was performed using 60 Vbeta and 13 Jbeta primers. The data were produced by immunoSEQ multiplex PCR, yet TCRdb's version contains in-frame clones alone and is incomplete. The repertoire holds 200,000 to 250,000 clones, approximately 80% seen once, with roughly 1.5% in the top ten. The CDR3 totals 18 residues. V dropped 2 bases and J dropped 5 bases, with 23 bases sitting between them. Germline V gene data show CDR1 as SGHRS and CDR2 as YFSETQ.

V and J are TRBV5-1 and TRBJ2-1, with D possibly matching TRBD1 (6 bases). The sequence was obtained from a girl under 18 in good health and CMV-seronegative. Input material: PBMCs. CDR3 bases: TGCGCCAGCAGCTTAGTTGGGACACATCGCGTCTACCACAATGAGCAGTTCTTC. Translating gives CASSLVGTHRVYHNEQFF.